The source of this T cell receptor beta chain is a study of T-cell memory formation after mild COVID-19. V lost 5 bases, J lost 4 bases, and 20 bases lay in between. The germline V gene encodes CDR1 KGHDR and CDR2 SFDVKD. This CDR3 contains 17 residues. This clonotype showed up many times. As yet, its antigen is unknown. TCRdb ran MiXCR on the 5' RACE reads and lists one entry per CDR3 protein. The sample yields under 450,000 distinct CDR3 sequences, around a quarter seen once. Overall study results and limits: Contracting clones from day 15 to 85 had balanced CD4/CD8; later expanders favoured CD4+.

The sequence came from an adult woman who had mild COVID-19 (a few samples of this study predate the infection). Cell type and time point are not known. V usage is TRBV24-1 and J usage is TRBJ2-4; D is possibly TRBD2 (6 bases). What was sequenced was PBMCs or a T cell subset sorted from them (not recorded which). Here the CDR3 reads CATSGAPKAGVKNIQYF. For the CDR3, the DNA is TGTGCCACCAGTGGTGCCCCGAAAGCGGGTGTTAAAAACATTCAGTACTTC.